These 31 T cell receptor beta chains were sequenced from one sample in a study of cytomegalovirus exposure and HLA in healthy donors. The assay was immunoSEQ multiplex PCR, and TCRdb's table has in-frame clones only and misses some. The sample consists of about 160,000 clones, less than 90% of them appearing once. Sequencing input: PBMCs. The receptor source for this set is a woman aged 25 to 39 in good health and CMV-seronegative.

The chain recombines TRBV7-2 with TRBJ1-5; unclear D gene. Per germline, CDR1 SGHTA and CDR2 FQGNSA. The CDR3 runs to 14 residues. V lost 2 bases, J lost 0 bases, and 5 bases lay in between. The CDR3 sequence is CASSLPNSNQPQHF. CDR3 DNA: TGTGCCAGCAGCTTACCGAATAGCAATCAGCCCCAGCATTTT.

DNA of the CDR3: TGTGCCAGCAGCGTGGGGGACAGACAGTCATCACCCCTCCACTTT. As protein: CASSVGDRQSSPLHF. The rearrangement uses TRBV9 and TRBJ1-6, with TRBD1 matching over 7 bases. V lost 2 bases to trimming and J lost 10 bases; unmatched junction nucleotides: 9. The length of the CDR3 is 15 residues. Germline values: CDR1 SGDLS, CDR2 YYNGEE.

The gene calls are TRBV10-3 and TRBJ2-7, with 9 bases matching TRBD1. CDR3 length: 14 amino acids. With V trimmed by 6 bases and J by 6 bases, 9 bases remained unmatched. Germline CDR1 and CDR2: ENHRY and SYGVKD. Written as DNA, the CDR3 is TGTGCCATCAGCCACGGGACAGGGATGGGCGAGCAGTACTTC. Protein: CAISHGTGMGEQYF.

The chain couples TRBV6-1 to TRBJ2-3; 15 nucleotides agree with TRBD2. Germline CDR1 is MNHNS and CDR2 is SASEGT. The V and J ends lost 8 bases and 6 bases, in that order; junction bases with no gene match: 6. This CDR3 is 15 amino acids long. DNA for the CDR3: TGTGCCAGCGGAGGCGGACTAGCGGGGGGGGATACGCAGTATTTT. Translated: CASGGGLAGGDTQYF.

The chain carries TRBV19 and TRBJ1-5; possible D gene TRBD1, 6 bases. V lost 6 bases to trimming and J lost 4 bases, with 13 bases between them. The germline V gene has CDR1 LNHDA and CDR2 SQIVND (reference sequence). The CDR3 covers 14 residues. CDR3 loop: CASSTQGNNQPQHF. Here the CDR3 DNA reads TGTGCCAGTAGCACGCAGGGGAATAATCAGCCCCAGCATTTT. The full variable domain, completed using reference TRBV19 and TRBJ1-5, is DGGITQSPKYLFRKEGQNVTLSCEQNLNHDAMYWYRQDPGQGLRLIYYSQIVNDFQKGDIAEGYSVSREKKESFPLTVTSAQKNPTAFYLCASSTQGNNQPQHFGDGTRLSIL.

This clone was observed a single time. V usage is TRBV13 and J usage is TRBJ1-3; D is perhaps TRBD1 (5 bases). This CDR3 contains 14 residues. Germline CDR1 PRHDT, CDR2 FYEKMQ (reference sequence). Trimming took off 1 base at V and 8 bases at J, with 12 bases between the two ends. This CDR3 is CASSLVGRADTIYF. Here the CDR3 DNA reads TGTGCCAGCAGCTTAGTTGGCAGGGCGGACACCATATATTTT.

The CDR3 loop is CASSQGPGAEAFF. The CDR3 region has the DNA TGCGCCAGCAGCCAAGGTCCGGGGGCTGAAGCTTTCTTT. This chain joins TRBV4-1 and TRBJ1-1; weak D call: TRBD1 (5 bases). The germline CDR1 and CDR2 sequences are MGHRA and YSYEKL. The CDR3 runs to 13 residues. V was clipped by 1 base and J by 6 bases, with 9 bases between them.

The chain links TRBV7-9 to TRBJ1-6, with D possibly TRBD1 on 6 matching bases. The V gene lost 6 bases and the J gene lost 11 bases, with 20 bases spanning the gap. The CDR3 is 15 amino acids. Germline CDR1 reads SEHNR; CDR2 reads FQNEAQ (reference sequence). DNA for the CDR3: TGTGCCAGCAGGGGGGACATGGGGAATTTTACACCCCTCCACTTT. It codes for CASRGDMGNFTPLHF.

The CDR3 DNA reads as TGTGCCAGTAGTATTGGGTCTGGCCCTGCGTTCTTC. Protein product: CASSIGSGPAFF. This rearrangement joins TRBV19 to TRBJ2-1; D is uncertain. Germline lookup yields CDR1 LNHDA and CDR2 SQIVND (reference sequence). The V end was cut by 3 bases, the J end by 15 bases, with 15 bases between. This CDR3 has 12 amino acids.

This clone was picked up one time. The V gene is TRBV6-5, the J gene TRBJ2-1; 7 bases are shared with TRBD2. The trim removed 6 bases at V and 8 bases at J, leaving 10 bases unmatched. This CDR3 region has 14 residues. Per germline, CDR1 MNHEY and CDR2 SVGAGI. The chain's CDR3 is CASRGPRREDEQFF. For the CDR3, the DNA is TGTGCCAGCAGGGGACCCAGACGGGAGGATGAGCAGTTCTTC.

This clone appeared a few times. The chain has TRBV27 and TRBJ1-2, with 7 positions matching TRBD1. Trimming at V came to 1 base and at J to 1 base, leaving 6 bases not matched to a gene. There are 16 residues in the CDR3. The V gene's germline CDR1 is MNHEY and CDR2 SMNVEV (reference sequence). CDR3 nucleotide sequence: TGTGCCAGCAGTTTATTCGCAGGGGGGTTTAACTATGGCTACACCTTC. Amino acids: CASSLFAGGFNYGYTF.

This chain joins TRBV30 and TRBJ2-1; tentatively, D is TRBD2 (5 bases). Germline V lookup: CDR1 GTSNPN, CDR2 SVGIG (reference sequence). CDR3 size: 14 residues. V was trimmed by 4 bases and J by 8 bases, leaving 18 bases between them. The CDR3 loop is CAWNTGNTLDEQFF. The DNA for the CDR3 is TGTGCCTGGAATACGGGAAATACCCTGGATGAGCAGTTCTTC.

In this sample, this clone turned up a few times. Other DNA sequences of this sample code for an identical CDR3. This chain's CDR3 is CAISQGGEQYF. The CDR3, as DNA: TGTGCCATCAGCCAGGGTGGCGAGCAGTACTTC. The chain combines TRBV10-3 with TRBJ2-7, with a weak D call TRBD1 (5 bases). V was trimmed by 6 bases and J by 6 bases, leaving 9 bases between them. Germline V lookup: CDR1 ENHRY, CDR2 SYGVKD. The CDR3 has 11 amino acids.

This chain uses TRBV5-6 with TRBJ1-6; the D is unclear. V gave up 0 bases and J gave up 3 bases, with 10 bases separating them. Per germline, CDR1 SGHDT and CDR2 YYEEEE. This CDR3 contains 16 residues. The CDR3 coding sequence is TGTGCCAGCAGCTTGGTTGGCAGGAACTATAATTCACCCCTCCACTTT. Protein: CASSLVGRNYNSPLHF.

This chain joins TRBV4-1 and TRBJ1-5, with D maybe TRBD1 (6 bases). The germline V gene has CDR1 MGHRA and CDR2 YSYEKL. The ends were cut back, 8 bases at V and 0 bases at J, with 11 bases in the middle. The CDR3 is 14 residues long. CDR3 loop: CASGGTNSNQPQHF. Here the CDR3 DNA reads TGCGCCAGCGGCGGGACAAATAGCAATCAGCCCCAGCATTTT.

The chain couples TRBV28 to TRBJ2-3; 9 bases line up with TRBD2. Trimming cost V 6 bases and J 3 bases; bases outside gene matches: 10. There are 16 residues in the CDR3. The germline CDR1 and CDR2 sequences are MDHEN and SYDVKM. The CDR3 region has the DNA TGTGCCAGCAGCTCCGTAGCGGGAGTCTGGACAGATACGCAGTATTTT. It encodes CASSSVAGVWTDTQYF.

The genes are TRBV6-6 and TRBJ1-1, with D possibly being TRBD1 (5 bases). The ends were cut back, 8 bases at V and 0 bases at J, with 16 bases in the middle. Germline V gene sequence: CDR1 MNHNY, CDR2 SVGAGI (reference sequence). The CDR3 contains 15 residues. The CDR3 region is CASGSFGAVNTEAFF. CDR3 in DNA: TGTGCCAGCGGGAGTTTCGGGGCCGTGAACACTGAAGCTTTCTTT.

V is TRBV5-6 and J is TRBJ2-3; 9 positions match TRBD2. The germline V gene encodes CDR1 SGHDT and CDR2 YYEEEE. V lost 3 bases to trimming and J lost 4 bases; unmatched junction nucleotides: 6. There are 15 residues in the CDR3. For the CDR3, the DNA is TGTGCCAGCAGCTCTCCGGGACTAGCATCAGATACGCAGTATTTT. Translated: CASSSPGLASDTQYF. Full variable domain (outside the CDR3, taken from reference TRBV5-6 and TRBJ2-3): DAGVTQSPTHLIKTRGQQVTLRCSPKSGHDTVSWYQQALGQGPQFIFQYYEEEERQRGNFPDRFSGHQFPNYSSELNVNALLLGDSALYLCASSSPGLASDTQYFGPGTRLTVL.

The chain carries TRBV29-1 and TRBJ1-2; TRBD1 matches at 8 bases. CDR1 is SQVTM and CDR2 is ANQGSEA in the germline V gene. The V gene end was trimmed by 6 bases and the J gene end by 7 bases; junction bases not matched to a gene: 13. The CDR3 is made up of 14 amino acids. This chain's CDR3 is CSVDDRQGAVGYTF. The CDR3 nucleotides read TGCAGCGTAGACGACCGGCAGGGGGCTGTTGGCTACACCTTC.

The chain links TRBV30 to TRBJ2-7; D remains unclear. The V gene lost 1 base and the J gene lost 3 bases, with 4 bases spanning the gap. CDR1 GTSNPN and CDR2 SVGIG come from the germline V gene (reference sequence). There are 11 residues in the CDR3. The CDR3 sequence: CAWSENYEQYF. The CDR3 nucleotides are TGTGCCTGGAGTGAAAACTACGAGCAGTACTTC.

The chain recombines TRBV25-1 with TRBJ2-2; D not resolved. Deletions cut 1 base from V and 2 bases from J, with 11 bases between. The V gene's germline CDR1 is MGHDK and CDR2 SYGVNS. CDR3 length equals 16 residues. CDR3 in DNA: TGTGCCAGCAGTGAATCCGGGCGGCCTAACACCGGGGAGCTGTTTTTT. This sequence encodes CASSESGRPNTGELFF. Together with reference TRBV25-1 and TRBJ2-2, the CDR3 gives the full variable domain: EADIYQTPRYLVIGTGKKITLECSQTMGHDKMYWYQQDPGMELHLIHYSYGVNSTEKGDLSSESTVSRIRTEHFPLTLESARPSHTSQYLCASSESGRPNTGELFFGEGSRLTVL.

V usage is TRBV18 and J usage is TRBJ2-7; D unclear. V was pared by 8 bases and J by 7 bases, with 15 bases between. This CDR3 has 12 amino acids. Germline CDR1 KGHSH, CDR2 LQKENI. The DNA for the CDR3 is TGTGCCAGCGATGACGGGTTCGGTGAGCAGTACTTC. This translates into CASDDGFGEQYF.

The chain combines TRBV27 with TRBJ1-1; tentatively, D is TRBD1 (5 bases). Trimming cost V 5 bases and J 1 base, with 11 bases left between them. Germline CDR1 is MNHEY and CDR2 is SMNVEV (reference sequence). The CDR3 totals 14 residues. CDR3 DNA sequence: TGTGCCAGCAGTCCTCGGACAACGAACACTGAAGCTTTCTTT. Translated, it gives CASSPRTTNTEAFF.

The CDR3 DNA sequence: TGTGCCAGCAGTGAAGCCGCGGGGAGGTGGGAGACCCAGTACTTC. Protein sequence: CASSEAAGRWETQYF. The chain couples TRBV6-1 to TRBJ2-5, with a tentative D call TRBD2 (6 bases). CDR3 length: 15 amino acids. Germline values: CDR1 MNHNS, CDR2 SASEGT. V shed 0 bases and J shed 5 bases, with 13 bases lying between them.

This rearrangement joins TRBV6-5 to TRBJ2-7; the match to TRBD2 covers 7 bases. Germline V gene sequence: CDR1 MNHEY, CDR2 SVGAGI. Trimming cost V 0 bases and J 2 bases; bases outside gene matches: 4. The CDR3 covers 15 residues. CDR3 sequence: CASSYSLGGTYEQYF. CDR3 nucleotide sequence: TGTGCCAGCAGTTACTCGCTCGGGGGGACCTACGAGCAGTACTTC.

The genes are TRBV11-2 and TRBJ2-7; the D gene is possibly TRBD2 (6 bases). The CDR3 loop spans 15 amino acids. Between the trimmed V and J ends, which lost 0 bases and 0 bases, there was a span of 9 bases. CDR1 SGHAT and CDR2 FQNNGV come from the germline V gene. The CDR3 region has the DNA TGTGCCAGCAGCTTAGAGGCTAGCGTCTCCTACGAGCAGTACTTC. This encodes CASSLEASVSYEQYF.

This chain links TRBV27 with TRBJ1-5; D is uncertain. Germline CDR1 and CDR2: MNHEY and SMNVEV (reference sequence). The CDR3 consists of 15 residues. V gave up 0 bases and J gave up 0 bases, with 6 bases separating them. This chain's CDR3 is CASSLSPYSNQPQHF. DNA for the CDR3: TGTGCCAGCAGTTTATCACCGTATAGCAATCAGCCCCAGCATTTT.

The rearrangement uses TRBV6-5 and TRBJ2-5, with TRBD2 matching 7 bases. Trimming at V came to 2 bases and at J to 5 bases, leaving 5 bases not matched to a gene. This CDR3 region has 14 residues. Germline CDR1 MNHEY, CDR2 SVGAGI. For the CDR3, the DNA is TGTGCCAGCAGTTACCAAGTGGGAGGGGAGACCCAGTACTTC. This gives the protein CASSYQVGGETQYF.

This clone was seen a single time. The genes are TRBV2 and TRBJ2-1, with 13 bases fitting TRBD2. With V trimmed by 6 bases and J by 6 bases, 8 bases remained unmatched. There are 16 residues in the CDR3. Per the germline V gene, CDR1 is SNHLY and CDR2 is FYNNEI. In DNA form, the CDR3 reads TGTGCCAGCAGCGAGCGACTAGCGGGGGGAGGCAATGAGCAGTTCTTC. Translated, it gives CASSERLAGGGNEQFF.

This clone appeared a single time. The chain employs TRBV9 and TRBJ2-1; a weak D match, TRBD1 (6 bases). V was clipped by 1 base and J by 10 bases, with 12 bases between them. The CDR3 is 13 amino acids. Per germline, CDR1 SGDLS and CDR2 YYNGEE. The CDR3 DNA reads TGTGCCAGCAGCGTACCCGGACAGTCGGAGCAGTTCTTC. Translated: CASSVPGQSEQFF.

The chain couples TRBV27 to TRBJ1-3; weak D call: TRBD1 (6 bases). V lost 2 bases and J 11 bases, leaving 13 bases between the germline ends. Germline CDR1 MNHEY, CDR2 SMNVEV (reference sequence). The CDR3 is made up of 13 amino acids. The CDR3 region is CASSLGGASPIYF. CDR3 in DNA: TGTGCCAGCAGTTTAGGGGGGGCATCCCCCATATATTTT.